The text below deals with one T cell receptor beta chain. The CDR3 contains 13 residues. Trimming pared 7 bases from V and 5 bases from J, leaving 12 bases between. The germline gives CDR1 SNHLY, CDR2 FYNNEI. The assay was immunoSEQ multiplex PCR, and TCRdb's table has in-frame clones only and misses some. The top ten hold approximately 3% of the sample, which has tens of thousands of clones, roughly 93% seen once. The data belong to a study of T cells after somatic rescue of genetic block. The sequence was obtained from a man in his thirties or forties. The genes are TRBV2 and TRBJ1-5; tentative D call: TRBD1 (5 bases). Sequenced input: peripheral blood mononuclear cells (PBMCs). The CDR3 DNA is TGTGCCAGCACTCCCGACAGAGATCAGCCCCAGCATTTT. Protein: CASTPDRDQPQHF. The whole variable domain, remainder taken from reference TRBV2 and TRBJ1-5, is EPEVTQTPSHQVTQMGQEVILRCVPISNHLYFYWYRQILGQKVEFLVSFYNNEISEKSEIFDDQFSVERPDGSNFTLKIRSTKLEDSAMYFCASTPDRDQPQHFGDGTRLSIL.